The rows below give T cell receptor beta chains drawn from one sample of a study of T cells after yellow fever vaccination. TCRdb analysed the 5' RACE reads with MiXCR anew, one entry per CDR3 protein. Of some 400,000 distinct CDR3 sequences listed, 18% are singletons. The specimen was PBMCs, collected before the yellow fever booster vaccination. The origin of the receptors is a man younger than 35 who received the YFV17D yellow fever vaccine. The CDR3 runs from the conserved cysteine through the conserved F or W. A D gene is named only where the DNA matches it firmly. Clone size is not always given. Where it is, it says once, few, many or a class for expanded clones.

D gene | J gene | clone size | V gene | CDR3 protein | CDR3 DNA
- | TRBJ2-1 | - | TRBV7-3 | CASSLASDSYNEQFF | TGTGCCAGCAGCCTCGCTTCGGACAGCTACAATGAGCAGTTCTTC
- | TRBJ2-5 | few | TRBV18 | CASSLLSQETQYF | TGTGCCAGCTCACTTCTTTCCCAAGAGACCCAGTACTTC
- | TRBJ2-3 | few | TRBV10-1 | CASSESGDTQYF | TGCGCCAGCAGTGAGTCGGGGGATACGCAGTATTTT
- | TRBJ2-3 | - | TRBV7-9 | CASSPTGSATDTQYF | TGTGCCAGCAGCCCCACGGGTAGCGCCACAGATACGCAGTATTTT
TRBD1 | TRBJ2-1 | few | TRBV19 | CASSMTGGVINEQFF | TGTGCCAGTAGTATGACAGGGGGCGTTATTAATGAGCAGTTCTTC
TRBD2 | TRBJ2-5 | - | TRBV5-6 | CASSFPSGGQETQYF | TGTGCCAGCAGCTTCCCTAGCGGGGGCCAAGAGACCCAGTACTTC
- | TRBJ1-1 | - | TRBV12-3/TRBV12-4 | CASNPPRANTEAFF | TGTGCCAGCAACCCTCCAAGGGCGAACACTGAAGCTTTCTTT
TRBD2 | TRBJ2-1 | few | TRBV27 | CASSSPTSGGKQSYNEQFF | TGTGCCAGCAGTTCCCCGACTAGCGGGGGGAAGCAATCCTACAATGAGCAGTTCTTC
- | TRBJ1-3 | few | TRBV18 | CASSLTTDGSGNTIYF | TGTGCCAGCTCACTAACTACGGACGGCTCTGGAAACACCATATATTTT
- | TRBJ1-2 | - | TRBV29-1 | CSVGEGRPYGYTF | TGCAGCGTGGGGGAGGGCAGGCCTTATGGCTACACCTTC
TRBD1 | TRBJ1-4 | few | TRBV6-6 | CASSYLKGANNEKLFF | TGTGCCAGCAGTTACTTGAAGGGGGCCAATAATGAAAAACTGTTTTTT
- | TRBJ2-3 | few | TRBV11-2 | CASTRTGGTDTQYF | TGTGCCAGCACTCGGACCGGGGGCACAGATACGCAGTATTTT
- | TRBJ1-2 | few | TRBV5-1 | CASSFPGSNYGYTF | TGCGCCAGCAGCTTTCCAGGCTCTAACTATGGCTACACCTTC
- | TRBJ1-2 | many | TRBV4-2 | CASSQGPLGYGYTF | TGTGCCAGCAGCCAAGGGCCGCTTGGGTATGGCTACACCTTC
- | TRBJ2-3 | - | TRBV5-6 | CASSLGLTPSTDTQYF | TGTGCCAGCAGCCTGGGGCTTACCCCTAGCACAGATACGCAGTATTTT
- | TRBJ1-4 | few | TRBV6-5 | CASSYVVDEKLFF | TGTGCCAGCAGTTACGTGGTAGATGAAAAACTGTTTTTT
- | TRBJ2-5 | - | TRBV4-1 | CASSQPRGKAETQYF | TGCGCCAGCAGCCAACCGCGGGGCAAGGCAGAGACCCAGTACTTC
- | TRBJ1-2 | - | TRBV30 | CAQPSAGGYGYTF | TGTGCCCAGCCATCGGCCGGGGGTTATGGCTACACCTTC
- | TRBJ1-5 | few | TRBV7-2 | CASSFGQSTLRPQHF | TGTGCCAGCAGCTTTGGACAGTCGACCTTGCGGCCCCAGCATTTT
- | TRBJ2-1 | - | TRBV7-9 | CASSLDSSSYNEQFF | TGTGCCAGCAGCTTAGACAGTAGCTCCTACAATGAGCAGTTCTTC
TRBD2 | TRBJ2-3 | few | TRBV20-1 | CSADGGVSDTQYF | TGCAGTGCTGACGGGGGGGTATCAGATACGCAGTATTTT
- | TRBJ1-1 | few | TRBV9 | CASSAQDGLNTEAFF | TGTGCCAGCAGCGCGCAGGACGGATTGAACACTGAAGCTTTCTTT
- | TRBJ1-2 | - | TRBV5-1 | CASSPGGGDNGYTF | TGCGCCAGCAGCCCTGGAGGCGGAGACAATGGCTACACCTTC
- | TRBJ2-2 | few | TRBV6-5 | CASSYGSGTGELFF | TGTGCCAGCAGTTACGGCTCGGGCACCGGGGAGCTGTTTTTT
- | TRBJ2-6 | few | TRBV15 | CATSRDYVGAGANVLTF | TGTGCCACCAGCAGAGATTACGTGGGGGCTGGGGCCAACGTCCTGACTTTC
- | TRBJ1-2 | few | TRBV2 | CASGGHLGGYTF | TGTGCCAGCGGCGGACACCTGGGGGGCTACACCTTC
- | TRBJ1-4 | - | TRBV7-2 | CASSFRDTTNEKLFF | TGTGCCAGCAGCTTCCGGGACACAACTAATGAAAAACTGTTTTTT
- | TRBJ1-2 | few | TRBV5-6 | CASSSGPTYGYTF | TGTGCCAGCAGCTCTGGACCGACCTATGGCTACACCTTC